Sequencing of this T cell receptor beta chain was carried out in a study of response to subunit inactivated influenza vaccine. General observations from the study: Each seasonal influenza vaccination recruits few new T cells, the authors suggested.

This clonotype occurred many times. What it binds is not known. CDR3 length: 14 residues. V was pared by 4 bases and J by 5 bases, with 12 bases between. Germline CDR1 and CDR2: SGHRS and YFSETQ. TCRdb ran MiXCR on the RT-PCR reads and lists one entry per CDR3 protein. The sample shows around 540,000 distinct CDR3 sequences, about 10% of them seen only once. The rearrangement joins TRBV5-1 to TRBJ1-4; D ambiguous. Sequenced here: PBMCs from blood, sampled on the day of vaccination. This clonotype was sampled from a middle-aged man who received an inactivated influenza vaccine. CDR3 protein: CASSPGGRNEKLFF. The CDR3, as DNA: TGCGCCAGCAGCCCCGGAGGCCGGAATGAAAAACTGTTTTTT.